A selection of T cell receptor beta chains follows, all from one sample in a study of blood T cells in healthy people across ages. Each CDR3 protein is one row after TCRdb ran MiXCR on the 5' RACE reads. The top ten hold roughly 13% of the sample, which has 980,000 or so distinct CDR3 sequences, about 48% seen once. Input material: blood. The origin of the receptors is a man aged 25-45 years in good health. Each CDR3 is given with its conserved first and last residue. The D gene is left open where the match is weak. Size is omitted from some rows. Given values are once, few, many or a class for expanded clones.

CDR3 DNA	CDR3 protein	V gene	clone size	J gene	D gene
TGTGCCACCCCGGGTGATACGCAGTATTTT	CATPGDTQYF	TRBV6-5	NA	TRBJ2-3	NA
TGCGCCAGCAGCCAAGTCCCTGAGGATACGCAGTATTTT	CASSQVPEDTQYF	TRBV4-1	NA	TRBJ2-3	NA
TGTGCCATCAGGGGGACAGGGCATCCCTACGAGCAGTACTTC	CAIRGTGHPYEQYF	TRBV10-3	many	TRBJ2-7	TRBD1
TGTGCCAGCAGTTCCTGGGATCTCCAAGAGACCCAGTACTTC	CASSSWDLQETQYF	TRBV27	NA	TRBJ2-5	NA
TGTGCCAGCAGTTTTCCACGGCGGGGCGATGAGCAGTTCTTC	CASSFPRRGDEQFF	TRBV28	once	TRBJ2-1	NA
TGTGCCAGCTCACAGACTAGCGGGTCGGGGGATACGCAGTATTTT	CASSQTSGSGDTQYF	TRBV2	NA	TRBJ2-3	TRBD2
TGCGCCAGCAGCCGAGAAAGACAGACAGCCTACGAGCAGTACTTC	CASSRERQTAYEQYF	TRBV4-1	few	TRBJ2-7	NA
TGCGCCAGCAGCCAAGATCTGGCGGGTGTCTACGGGCAGTACTTC	CASSQDLAGVYGQYF	TRBV4-3	NA	TRBJ2-7	NA
TGCAGTGCTAGGTTTGAGAGGGACTACGAGCAGTACTTC	CSARFERDYEQYF	TRBV20-1	NA	TRBJ2-7	NA
TGTGCCAGCAGTGAGGACGAGCAGTACTTC	CASSEDEQYF	TRBV2	few	TRBJ2-7	NA
TGTGCCAGCAGCTTATTGACTAGCGGCCATCTGGGGGAGACCCAGTACTTC	CASSLLTSGHLGETQYF	TRBV7-8	NA	TRBJ2-5	TRBD2
TGTGCCAGCAGCCCTTATAGAGGGAGAGAAGAGACCCAGTACTTC	CASSPYRGREETQYF	TRBV12-3/TRBV12-4	once	TRBJ2-5	NA
TGTGCCATCAGTGAGACAGAAGGTGGCTATGGCTACACCTTC	CAISETEGGYGYTF	TRBV10-3	NA	TRBJ1-2	NA
TGTGCCACCAGCAGAGTCACGGGAGGTAGAAGCACAGATACGCAGTATTTT	CATSRVTGGRSTDTQYF	TRBV15	NA	TRBJ2-3	TRBD2
TGCAGCGCTTCAGGGGGTCGGGAGCAGTACTTC	CSASGGREQYF	TRBV20-1	NA	TRBJ2-5	NA
TGTGCCAGCACCTATAGGACAGATTACAATGAGCAGTTCTTC	CASTYRTDYNEQFF	TRBV13	few	TRBJ2-1	NA
TGTGCCAGCAGAACGGGACAGGGAGGTGCAGATACGCAGTATTTT	CASRTGQGGADTQYF	TRBV27	few	TRBJ2-3	TRBD1
TGCAGTGCCGGCAAAGGGCGGGGGGCCGGAAGGGGGCAGTATTTT	CSAGKGRGAGRGQYF	TRBV20-1	NA	TRBJ2-3	TRBD2
TGTGCCAGCAGCGTAGATGGGGGCTGGACAGATACGCAGTATTTT	CASSVDGGWTDTQYF	TRBV9	few	TRBJ2-3	NA
TGTGCCAGCAGCTTATCAGGGCGGCAGACCCAGTACTTC	CASSLSGRQTQYF	TRBV7-3	many	TRBJ2-5	NA
TGCGCCAGCAGCCAAGAGGGACCTAACTATGGCTACACCTTC	CASSQEGPNYGYTF	TRBV4-1	NA	TRBJ1-2	NA
TGTGCCAGCAGCCAAGATTATGAGAGTAGGGTCTACAATGAGCAGTTCTTC	CASSQDYESRVYNEQFF	TRBV3-1	NA	TRBJ2-1	NA
TGTGCCAGCAGTTTAGTAAGCGCGTCTCAAGAGACCCAGTACTTC	CASSLVSASQETQYF	TRBV12-3/TRBV12-4	few	TRBJ2-5	NA
TGTGCCAGCAGGATTTCTCAGGCCGAGCAGTACTTC	CASRISQAEQYF	TRBV12-3/TRBV12-4	NA	TRBJ2-7	NA